Listed here are 6 T cell receptor beta chains from one sample, sequenced in a study of shared clonotypes between healthy human individuals. The assay was immunoSEQ multiplex PCR, and TCRdb's table has in-frame clones only and misses some. Of approximately 640,000 clones in the sample, roughly 70% were seen once. Sequencing used memory CD4+ T cells sorted from blood. Subset defined: CD45RA-negative fraction. These receptor sequences come from a woman younger than 45 in good health.

A few counts support this clone. The J gene is TRBJ2-7, the V gene TRBV11-2; TRBD2 matches at 10 bases. V was clipped by 6 bases and J by 4 bases; unmatched bases: 9. The germline gives CDR1 SGHAT, CDR2 FQNNGV. This CDR3 has 15 residues. This chain's CDR3 is CASSPSSGSIYEQYF. CDR3 DNA sequence: TGTGCCAGCAGTCCATCTAGCGGGAGCATTTACGAGCAGTACTTC.

The chain is built from TRBV5-4 and TRBJ1-2; 8 bases are a match to TRBD1. With V trimmed by 4 bases and J by 1 base, 12 bases remained unmatched. The CDR3 has 17 amino acids. CDR1 is SGHNT and CDR2 is YYREEE in the germline V gene (reference sequence). This CDR3 reads CASSHGQGLSNNYGYTF. For the CDR3, the DNA is TGTGCCAGCAGCCACGGACAGGGCTTATCCAATAACTATGGCTACACCTTC.

This clone was seen ten or more times. The chain employs TRBV10-2 and TRBJ1-1; D gene ambiguous. This CDR3 has 13 amino acids. The germline V gene encodes CDR1 WSHSY and CDR2 SAAADI. V was pared by 5 bases and J by 0 bases, with 7 bases between. The CDR3 is CASSQDLNTEAFF. CDR3 nucleotide sequence: TGCGCCAGCAGTCAGGATTTGAACACTGAAGCTTTCTTT.

V and J are TRBV11-2 and TRBJ2-1, with unresolved D. CDR1 and CDR2 (germline): SGHAT, FQNNGV. V was trimmed by 6 bases and J by 0 bases, leaving 12 bases between them. The CDR3 length is 15 residues. CDR3 region: CASSLSSSSYNEQFF. For the CDR3, the DNA is TGTGCCAGCAGTCTTTCCTCTAGCTCCTACAATGAGCAGTTCTTC.

About this clone: Other DNA sequences in the sample encode the same CDR3. The V call is TRBV15, the J call TRBJ2-5, with 10 nucleotides matching TRBD2. CDR3 size: 15 residues. Germline loops: CDR1 LNHNV, CDR2 YYDKDF (reference sequence). Trimming took 1 base from V and 3 from J; bases not matched to a gene: 2. CDR3 bases: TGTGCCACCAGCAGAGCCGGACTAGCGGAAGAGACCCAGTACTTC. Translation gives CATSRAGLAEETQYF. The entire variable domain, with the rest obtained from reference TRBV15 and TRBJ2-5, is as follows: DAMVIQNPRYQVTQFGKPVTLSCSQTLNHNVMYWYQQKSSQAPKLLFHYYDKDFNNEADTPDNFQSRRPNTSFCFLDIRSPGLGDTAMYLCATSRAGLAEETQYFGPGTRLLVL.

The V gene is TRBV28, the J gene TRBJ2-5; perhaps TRBD2 as D (8 bases). The V gene's germline CDR1 is MDHEN and CDR2 SYDVKM. Trimming took 6 bases from V and 4 from J, leaving 18 bases between them. The CDR3 loop spans 15 amino acids. In DNA form, the CDR3 reads TGTGCCAGCAGGGCCGGGACAGCGGGAGCAGAGACCCAGTACTTC. This gives the protein CASRAGTAGAETQYF.